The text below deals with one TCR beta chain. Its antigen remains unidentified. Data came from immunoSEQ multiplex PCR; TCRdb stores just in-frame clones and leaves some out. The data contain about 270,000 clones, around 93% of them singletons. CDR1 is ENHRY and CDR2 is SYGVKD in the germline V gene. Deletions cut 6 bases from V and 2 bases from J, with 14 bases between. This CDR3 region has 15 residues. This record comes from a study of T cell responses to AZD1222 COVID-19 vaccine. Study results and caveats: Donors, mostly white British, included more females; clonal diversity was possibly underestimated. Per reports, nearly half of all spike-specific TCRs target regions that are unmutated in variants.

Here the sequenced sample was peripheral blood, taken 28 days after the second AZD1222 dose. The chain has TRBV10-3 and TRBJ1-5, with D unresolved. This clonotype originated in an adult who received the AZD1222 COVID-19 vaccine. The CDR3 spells CAIRPAEGRNQPQHF. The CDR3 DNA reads TGTGCCATCAGACCAGCCGAGGGTCGCAATCAGCCCCAGCATTTT.